The 19 T cell receptor beta chains given below trace back to one sample, sequenced in a study of cytomegalovirus exposure and HLA in healthy donors. Primers: 60 Vbeta forward and 13 Jbeta reverse. TCRdb's copy holds only in-frame clones and misses some; the assay was immunoSEQ multiplex PCR. The table lists some 120,000 clones, about 74% of them singletons. Sequenced sample: PBMCs. All receptors come from a female donor in good health and CMV-seronegative.

The rearrangement uses TRBV5-4 and TRBJ1-3, with TRBD1 as a possible D gene (5 bases). This CDR3 spans 14 amino acids. Germline V lookup: CDR1 SGHNT, CDR2 YYREEE (reference sequence). V gave up 0 bases and J gave up 3 bases, with 7 bases separating them. The CDR3 sequence is CASSLEGVGNTIYF. CDR3 in DNA: TGTGCCAGCAGCTTGGAAGGGGTTGGAAACACCATATATTTT. The full variable domain, in which reference TRBV5-4 and TRBJ1-3 provide the parts outside the CDR3, is ETGVTQSPTHLIKTRGQQVTLRCSSQSGHNTVSWYQQALGQGPQFIFQYYREEENGRGNFPPRFSGLQFPNYSSELNVNALELDDSALYLCASSLEGVGNTIYFGEGSWLTVV.

The J gene is TRBJ1-2, the V gene TRBV6-1; a weak D match, TRBD1 (6 bases). The germline CDR1 and CDR2 sequences are MNHNS and SASEGT. Trimming stripped 5 bases from V and 5 bases from J, with 12 bases between. The CDR3 has 13 residues. CDR3 in amino acids: CASSKTGNYGYTF. The CDR3 DNA follows: TGTGCCAGCAGTAAAACAGGGAATTATGGCTACACCTTC.

The V gene is TRBV25-1, the J gene TRBJ1-5, with a possible D match to TRBD1 (6 bases). V was pared by 5 bases and J by 3 bases, with 8 bases between. Germline CDR1 reads MGHDK; CDR2 reads SYGVNS. The CDR3 is 13 amino acids. CDR3 protein: CASSYRVNQPQHF. CDR3 nucleotide sequence: TGTGCCAGCAGTTACAGGGTCAATCAGCCCCAGCATTTT.

The chain links TRBV6-5 to TRBJ2-7, with 7 bases fitting TRBD2. V was pared by 5 bases and J by 6 bases, with 7 bases of the junction left unmatched. CDR1 is MNHEY, CDR2 SVGAGI, per germline. The CDR3 is 13 amino acids. CDR3 amino acids: CASSEGRVFEQYF. CDR3 DNA sequence: TGTGCCAGCAGTGAAGGGAGGGTGTTCGAGCAGTACTTC.

With regard to this clone: One end of the junction is discordant with germline, which a read error may explain. The CDR3 sequence is CASSFTQDQLQHF. The DNA of the CDR3 is TGTGCCAGCAGCTTTACTCAGGATCAGCTCCAGCATTTT. The rearrangement joins TRBV9 to TRBJ1-5, with unresolved D. The CDR3 loop spans 13 amino acids. CDR1 SGDLS and CDR2 YYNGEE come from the germline V gene. The variable domain in full, completed from reference TRBV9 and TRBJ1-5, reads DSGVTQTPKHLITATGQRVTLRCSPRSGDLSVYWYQQSLDQGLQFLIQYYNGEERAKGNILERFSAQQFPDLHSELNLSSLELGDSALYFCASSFTQDQLQHFGDGTRLSIL.

The chain is built from TRBV19 and TRBJ2-7; 9 bases match TRBD1. Germline values: CDR1 LNHDA, CDR2 SQIVND (reference sequence). The length of the CDR3 is 16 residues. The V and J ends lost 5 bases and 4 bases, in that order; junction bases with no gene match: 12. The CDR3 nucleotides read TGTGCCAGTAGTGTGGGAACCGGTGGACAGGGGTACGAGCAGTACTTC. Translation: CASSVGTGGQGYEQYF.

The V call is TRBV29-1, the J call TRBJ2-1; D is ambiguous. V lost 3 bases, J lost 8 bases, and 11 bases lay in between. Germline loops: CDR1 SQVTM, CDR2 ANQGSEA. This CDR3 region has 12 residues. The CDR3 is CSVDLMRDEQFF. The CDR3 bases are TGCAGCGTTGATTTGATGCGAGATGAGCAGTTCTTC.

In its sample, this clone was seen once. The chain is built from TRBV7-2 and TRBJ2-5, with 11 nucleotides matching TRBD2. The CDR3 runs 15 residues. CDR1 SGHTA and CDR2 FQGNSA come from the germline V gene. The ends lost 5 bases at V and 5 bases at J; junction bases unmatched: 7. The CDR3 bases are TGTGCCAGCAGCCTTACTAGCGGGGGAGGGGAGACCCAGTACTTC. Amino acid sequence: CASSLTSGGGETQYF.

The chain carries TRBV4-1 and TRBJ2-1; 12 bases are a match to TRBD2. V shed 1 base, J shed 7 bases, and the junction held 5 bases outside the gene matches. This CDR3 comprises 16 residues. From germline, CDR1 is MGHRA and CDR2 YSYEKL. CDR3 sequence reads: CASSQGLAGGLNEQFF. CDR3 nucleotides: TGCGCCAGCAGCCAAGGGCTAGCGGGGGGGCTAAATGAGCAGTTCTTC.

This rearrangement joins TRBV7-8 to TRBJ1-3, with a tentative D call TRBD1 (6 bases). The CDR3 extends over 13 amino acids. Per the germline V gene, CDR1 is SGHVS and CDR2 is FQNEAQ. V lost 5 bases and J 11 bases, leaving 16 bases between the germline ends. The CDR3 here is CASSQTQQGPIYF. CDR3 DNA: TGTGCCAGCAGCCAAACTCAACAGGGCCCCATATATTTT.

This clone was observed a handful of times. The chain carries TRBV19 and TRBJ1-1, with D unresolved. Deletions cut 10 bases from V and 2 bases from J, with 8 bases between. There are 11 residues in the CDR3. Germline V gives CDR1 LNHDA, CDR2 SQIVND (reference sequence). The CDR3 spells CATRKNTEAFF. The CDR3 DNA is TGTGCCACCAGGAAAAACACTGAAGCTTTCTTT.

The chain recombines TRBV9 with TRBJ2-7; tentative D call: TRBD1 (6 bases). The CDR3 sequence is 14 residues long. In germline, CDR1 is SGDLS, CDR2 YYNGEE. The V and J ends lost 0 bases and 6 bases respectively, with 13 bases between them. The CDR3 nucleotides read TGTGCCAGCAGCGTAGCCGGGTCCAGGGGCGAGCAGTACTTC. Its protein product is CASSVAGSRGEQYF.

Here the CDR3 reads CASSLPGTASDTQYF. For the CDR3, the DNA is TGTGCCAGCAGCTTACCCGGGACAGCCTCAGATACGCAGTATTTT. The rearrangement joins TRBV5-4 to TRBJ2-3, with TRBD1 matching over 7 bases. V dropped 2 bases and J dropped 4; count of bases not matched to a gene: 7. Germline V gives CDR1 SGHNT, CDR2 YYREEE (reference sequence). The CDR3 consists of 15 residues.

The V and J genes are TRBV5-1 and TRBJ2-3; 13 bases agree with TRBD2. This CDR3 comprises 19 residues. Per germline, CDR1 SGHRS and CDR2 YFSETQ. Trimming at V came to 7 bases and at J to 5 bases, leaving 19 bases not matched to a gene. CDR3 loop: CASWGSGLAGSPPGDTQYF. The CDR3 DNA is TGCGCCAGCTGGGGGTCGGGACTAGCGGGGTCTCCCCCCGGAGATACGCAGTATTTT.

In its sample, this clone was seen once. This sequence joins TRBV5-1 and TRBJ2-7, with no clear D. With 4 bases removed from V and 2 bases from J, the gap between germline ends came to 13 bases. Germline lookup yields CDR1 SGHRS and CDR2 YFSETQ. The CDR3 is 14 residues long. The DNA of the CDR3 is TGCGCCAGCAGCCCAACTACAACCGCCTACGAGCAGTACTTC. Translating it yields CASSPTTTAYEQYF.

The chain links TRBV9 to TRBJ1-2; a weak D match, TRBD1 (5 bases). The CDR3 is 14 residues long. Germline CDR1 SGDLS, CDR2 YYNGEE. V was cut by 4 bases and J by 3 bases, with 13 bases left in between. The DNA for the CDR3 is TGTGCCAGCAGCCAGGGTCCGGAATACTATGGCTACACCTTC. Translating gives CASSQGPEYYGYTF.

V and J are TRBV29-1 and TRBJ1-2; D is unclear. Germline loops: CDR1 SQVTM, CDR2 ANQGSEA. CDR3 length: 16 residues. V gave up 0 bases and J gave up 5 bases, with 19 bases separating them. In DNA form, the CDR3 reads TGCAGCGTTGAAGACCTTGATCCCGAGACTTTATATGGCTACACCTTC. Translated, it gives CSVEDLDPETLYGYTF.

The chain couples TRBV5-4 to TRBJ1-1; the D is unclear. V was clipped by 4 bases and J by 1 base, with 8 bases between them. Germline CDR1 and CDR2: SGHNT and YYREEE (reference sequence). The CDR3 has 13 residues. The CDR3 bases are TGTGCCAGCAGCGCGGATAAGAACACTGAAGCTTTCTTT. As protein: CASSADKNTEAFF.

The V call is TRBV20-1, the J call TRBJ1-1, with D unclear. Germline assignment: CDR1 DFQATT and CDR2 SNEGSKA (reference sequence). V lost 3 bases to trimming and J lost 7 bases, with 9 bases between them. This CDR3 region has 11 residues. The CDR3 loop reads CSASNVSEAFF. The CDR3 DNA is TGCAGTGCTAGTAACGTCAGTGAAGCTTTCTTT.